This record covers a single TCR beta chain. Antigen specificity is unknown. The sample belongs to a study of beta chain features in type 1 diabetes. This CDR3 has 11 residues. Unmatched junction bases numbered 7, after V lost 5 bases and J lost 12 bases. CDR1 is PRHDT, CDR2 FYEKMQ, per germline (reference sequence). Since all of the isolated RNA was reverse transcribed, expressed TCRB transcripts were what got sequenced. This table comes from immunoSEQ multiplex PCR, and its TCRdb copy is limited to in-frame clones, with some not included. Of approximately 250,000 clones in the sample, 15% to 20% were seen once. Study findings and constraints: Shorter TCRB CDR3s, moderately but significantly so, were found in Type 1 diabetes patients in all four CD4+ subsets.

The chain recombines TRBV13 with TRBJ2-7, with 7 bases matching TRBD1. The specimen sequenced was naive CD4+ T cells from blood. The TCR was taken from a man aged 25 to 45 with type 1 diabetes. Here the CDR3 DNA reads TGTGCCAGCAGCCAATGGGACAGAGGGTACTTC. Translated: CASSQWDRGYF.